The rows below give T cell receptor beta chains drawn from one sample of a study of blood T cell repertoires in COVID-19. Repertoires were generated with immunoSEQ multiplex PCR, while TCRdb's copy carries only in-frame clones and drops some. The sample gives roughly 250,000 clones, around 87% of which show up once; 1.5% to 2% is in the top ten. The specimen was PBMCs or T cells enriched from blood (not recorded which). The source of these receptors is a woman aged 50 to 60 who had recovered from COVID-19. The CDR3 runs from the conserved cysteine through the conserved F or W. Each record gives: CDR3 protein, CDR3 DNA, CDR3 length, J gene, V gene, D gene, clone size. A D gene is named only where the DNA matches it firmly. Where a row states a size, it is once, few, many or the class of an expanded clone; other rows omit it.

cdr3_aa: CASSHDRNTGELFF
cdr3_nt: TGTGCCAGCAGCCACGACAGGAACACCGGGGAGCTGTTTTTT
cdr3_length: 14
j_call: TRBJ2-2
v_call: TRBV13
d_call: .
clone_size: .

cdr3_aa: CASSQDVGTSGRGNIQYF
cdr3_nt: TGCGCCAGCAGCCAAGATGTAGGGACTAGCGGGAGGGGAAACATTCAGTACTTC
cdr3_length: 18
j_call: TRBJ2-4
v_call: TRBV4-3
d_call: TRBD2
clone_size: .

cdr3_aa: CASSLVGWRLADTDTQYF
cdr3_nt: TGTGCCAGCAGTTTAGTGGGTTGGCGACTAGCGGATACAGATACGCAGTATTTT
cdr3_length: 18
j_call: TRBJ2-3
v_call: TRBV28
d_call: TRBD2
clone_size: .

cdr3_aa: CASSRGQINEKLFF
cdr3_nt: TGTGCCAGCAGCCGGGGACAGATAAATGAAAAACTGTTTTTT
cdr3_length: 14
j_call: TRBJ1-4
v_call: TRBV7-2
d_call: TRBD1
clone_size: .

cdr3_aa: CASSTSGQTYEQYF
cdr3_nt: TGTGCCAGCAGCACCTCGGGACAAACCTACGAGCAGTACTTC
cdr3_length: 14
j_call: TRBJ2-7
v_call: TRBV9
d_call: .
clone_size: few

cdr3_aa: CASSLTPGGYGYTF
cdr3_nt: TGTGCCAGCAGCTTAACCCCGGGGGGGTATGGCTACACCTTC
cdr3_length: 14
j_call: TRBJ1-2
v_call: TRBV7-3
d_call: .
clone_size: .

cdr3_aa: CATSRAGTSGYEQFF
cdr3_nt: TGTGCCACCAGTCGCGCCGGGACTAGCGGGTATGAGCAGTTCTTC
cdr3_length: 15
j_call: TRBJ2-1
v_call: TRBV15
d_call: TRBD2
clone_size: once

cdr3_aa: CASSEGKGQGSTGELFF
cdr3_nt: TGCGCCAGCAGTGAGGGGAAGGGACAGGGATCTACCGGGGAGCTGTTTTTT
cdr3_length: 17
j_call: TRBJ2-2
v_call: TRBV10-1
d_call: TRBD1
clone_size: once

cdr3_aa: CAIFRSGANVLTF
cdr3_nt: TGTGCCATCTTCCGCTCTGGGGCCAACGTCCTGACTTTC
cdr3_length: 13
j_call: TRBJ2-6
v_call: TRBV10-3
d_call: .
clone_size: .

cdr3_aa: CASSLSRQPNNEQYF
cdr3_nt: TGTGCCAGCAGTTTATCGAGACAGCCGAATAACGAGCAGTACTTC
cdr3_length: 15
j_call: TRBJ2-7
v_call: TRBV28
d_call: .
clone_size: .

cdr3_aa: CAWSTAGSGQPQHF
cdr3_nt: TGTGCCTGGAGTACGGCGGGCAGTGGTCAGCCCCAGCATTTT
cdr3_length: 14
j_call: TRBJ1-5
v_call: TRBV30
d_call: .
clone_size: many

cdr3_aa: CASSEGHTYEQYF
cdr3_nt: TGTGCCAGCAGTGAAGGACATACCTACGAGCAGTACTTC
cdr3_length: 13
j_call: TRBJ2-7
v_call: TRBV6-1
d_call: .
clone_size: .

cdr3_aa: CASSQILAGSKQFF
cdr3_nt: TGTGCCAGCAGCCAAATACTAGCGGGTTCTAAGCAGTTCTTC
cdr3_length: 14
j_call: TRBJ2-1
v_call: TRBV14
d_call: TRBD2
clone_size: .

cdr3_aa: CASSAPKPRAGGSYNEQFF
cdr3_nt: TGTGCCAGCAGCGCGCCCAAACCCCGAGCGGGAGGGTCCTACAATGAGCAGTTCTTC
cdr3_length: 19
j_call: TRBJ2-1
v_call: TRBV9
d_call: TRBD2
clone_size: .

cdr3_aa: CASSEFGGSNQPQHF
cdr3_nt: TGTGCCAGCAGTGAATTTGGAGGAAGCAATCAGCCCCAGCATTTT
cdr3_length: 15
j_call: TRBJ1-5
v_call: TRBV25-1
d_call: .
clone_size: .

cdr3_aa: CASGSSGTENEKLFF
cdr3_nt: TGTGCCAGCGGATCCTCCGGGACAGAAAATGAAAAACTGTTTTTT
cdr3_length: 15
j_call: TRBJ1-4
v_call: TRBV28
d_call: TRBD1
clone_size: .

cdr3_aa: CASGGGYNEQFF
cdr3_nt: TGTGCTAGTGGTGGAGGGTACAATGAGCAGTTCTTC
cdr3_length: 12
j_call: TRBJ2-1
v_call: TRBV12-5
d_call: .
clone_size: .

cdr3_aa: CASSQRTGPPVLNAFF
cdr3_nt: TGTGCCAGCAGCCAACGGACAGGGCCGCCAGTCTTGAACGCTTTCTTT
cdr3_length: 16
j_call: TRBJ1-1
v_call: TRBV7-8
d_call: TRBD1
clone_size: .

cdr3_aa: CASSQVLAGGSIHF
cdr3_nt: TGCGCCAGCAGCCAAGTCCTAGCGGGAGGGTCGATCCACTTC
cdr3_length: 14
j_call: TRBJ2-7
v_call: TRBV4-1
d_call: TRBD2
clone_size: few

cdr3_aa: CASSFMSGRTDTQYF
cdr3_nt: TGTGCCAGCAGCTTTATGAGCGGCCGAACAGATACGCAGTATTTT
cdr3_length: 15
j_call: TRBJ2-3
v_call: TRBV7-9
d_call: .
clone_size: .

cdr3_aa: CASSSDRSDYEQYF
cdr3_nt: TGTGCCAGCTCCTCGGACAGGTCCGACTACGAGCAGTACTTC
cdr3_length: 14
j_call: TRBJ2-7
v_call: TRBV18
d_call: TRBD1
clone_size: .

cdr3_aa: CASSQVRDQPQHF
cdr3_nt: TGTGCCAGCAGCCAAGTCAGGGATCAGCCCCAGCATTTT
cdr3_length: 13
j_call: TRBJ1-5
v_call: TRBV3-1/TRBV3-2
d_call: .
clone_size: .

cdr3_aa: CATSDPAGGPKGEQFF
cdr3_nt: TGTGCCACCAGTGATCCAGCGGGAGGGCCGAAGGGAGAGCAGTTCTTC
cdr3_length: 16
j_call: TRBJ2-1
v_call: TRBV24-1
d_call: TRBD2
clone_size: .

cdr3_aa: CASSRDITINQPQHF
cdr3_nt: TGTGCCAGCAGTAGGGACATAACGATCAATCAGCCCCAGCATTTT
cdr3_length: 15
j_call: TRBJ1-5
v_call: TRBV28
d_call: .
clone_size: .

cdr3_aa: CASSIRDRGYGNQPQHF
cdr3_nt: TGTGCCAGCAGTATCCGGGACAGGGGTTATGGCAATCAGCCCCAGCATTTT
cdr3_length: 17
j_call: TRBJ1-5
v_call: TRBV28
d_call: TRBD1
clone_size: .

cdr3_aa: CASCPIPGQGLSGANVLTF
cdr3_nt: TGTGCCAGCTGCCCTATACCGGGACAGGGGTTGTCTGGGGCCAACGTCCTGACTTTC
cdr3_length: 19
j_call: TRBJ2-6
v_call: TRBV6-2/TRBV6-3
d_call: TRBD1
clone_size: .

cdr3_aa: CASSQDLDRGREQYF
cdr3_nt: TGTGCCAGCAGCCAAGATCTGGACAGGGGGCGCGAGCAGTACTTC
cdr3_length: 15
j_call: TRBJ2-7
v_call: TRBV3-1/TRBV3-2
d_call: TRBD1
clone_size: .

cdr3_aa: CASSIGTGGFGYTF
cdr3_nt: TGCGCCAGCAGCATCGGGACAGGGGGCTTTGGCTACACCTTC
cdr3_length: 14
j_call: TRBJ1-2
v_call: TRBV5-1
d_call: TRBD1
clone_size: .

cdr3_aa: CASTVSGSLDNEQFF
cdr3_nt: TGTGCCAGCACCGTTAGCGGAAGTTTAGACAATGAGCAGTTCTTC
cdr3_length: 15
j_call: TRBJ2-1
v_call: TRBV2
d_call: .
clone_size: .

cdr3_aa: CASSVILAGGPVGYNEQFF
cdr3_nt: TGTGCCAGCTCAGTAATACTAGCGGGAGGGCCGGTCGGATACAATGAGCAGTTCTTC
cdr3_length: 19
j_call: TRBJ2-1
v_call: TRBV18
d_call: TRBD2
clone_size: .

cdr3_aa: CASSKRGNYGYTF
cdr3_nt: TGTGCCAGCAGCAAGCGGGGAAACTATGGCTACACCTTC
cdr3_length: 13
j_call: TRBJ1-2
v_call: TRBV28
d_call: .
clone_size: .

cdr3_aa: CASSSQGAGEKLFF
cdr3_nt: TGTGCCAGCAGCTCACAGGGGGCTGGGGAAAAACTGTTTTTT
cdr3_length: 14
j_call: TRBJ1-4
v_call: TRBV2
d_call: TRBD1
clone_size: .

cdr3_aa: CASSSLGEQYF
cdr3_nt: TGCGCCAGCAGCTCCCTCGGGGAGCAGTACTTC
cdr3_length: 11
j_call: TRBJ2-7
v_call: TRBV5-1
d_call: .
clone_size: .

cdr3_aa: CASSLLGGEYNEQFF
cdr3_nt: TGTGCCAGCAGTTTATTGGGGGGGGAGTACAATGAGCAGTTCTTC
cdr3_length: 15
j_call: TRBJ2-1
v_call: TRBV28
d_call: TRBD2
clone_size: .

cdr3_aa: CASSLDPGLGETQYF
cdr3_nt: TGCGCCAGCAGCTTGGATCCGGGTTTAGGAGAGACCCAGTACTTC
cdr3_length: 15
j_call: TRBJ2-5
v_call: TRBV5-1
d_call: .
clone_size: .

cdr3_aa: CASSDSSGVTNRYTF
cdr3_nt: TGTGCCAGCAGTGACAGTTCAGGGGTTACTAATCGCTACACCTTC
cdr3_length: 15
j_call: TRBJ1-2
v_call: TRBV25-1
d_call: .
clone_size: .

cdr3_aa: CASSSEWVGGEAFF
cdr3_nt: TGTGCCAGCAGCTCTGAATGGGTAGGGGGTGAAGCTTTCTTT
cdr3_length: 14
j_call: TRBJ1-1
v_call: TRBV7-9
d_call: .
clone_size: .

cdr3_aa: CAWSEGSYGYTF
cdr3_nt: TGTGCCTGGAGTGAAGGGAGTTATGGCTACACCTTC
cdr3_length: 12
j_call: TRBJ1-2
v_call: TRBV30
d_call: .
clone_size: .

cdr3_aa: CASSVGQGGVKLFF
cdr3_nt: TGTGCCAGCAGCGTAGGACAGGGAGGTGTAAAACTGTTTTTT
cdr3_length: 14
j_call: TRBJ1-4
v_call: TRBV9
d_call: TRBD1
clone_size: once

cdr3_aa: CASSRATWRNYGYTF
cdr3_nt: TGTGCCAGTAGCCGGGCTACTTGGAGGAACTATGGCTACACCTTC
cdr3_length: 15
j_call: TRBJ1-2
v_call: TRBV19
d_call: .
clone_size: .

cdr3_aa: CASSRQPGVQYRGGAEAFF
cdr3_nt: TGTGCCAGCTCACGGCAACCGGGCGTTCAATACAGGGGCGGCGCTGAAGCTTTCTTT
cdr3_length: 19
j_call: TRBJ1-1
v_call: TRBV18
d_call: TRBD1
clone_size: .

cdr3_aa: CASSLDPLTPWEQFF
cdr3_nt: TGCGCCAGCAGCTTGGATCCGCTAACGCCCTGGGAGCAGTTCTTC
cdr3_length: 15
j_call: TRBJ2-1
v_call: TRBV5-1
d_call: .
clone_size: .

cdr3_aa: CASGLTQRESNEQFF
cdr3_nt: TGTGCTAGTGGTTTGACCCAGCGGGAGAGCAATGAGCAGTTCTTC
cdr3_length: 15
j_call: TRBJ2-1
v_call: TRBV12-5
d_call: TRBD2
clone_size: .

cdr3_aa: CASSPGLQNTEAFF
cdr3_nt: TGTGCCAGCAGCCCGGGACTCCAGAACACTGAAGCTTTCTTT
cdr3_length: 14
j_call: TRBJ1-1
v_call: TRBV9
d_call: .
clone_size: .

cdr3_aa: CASSDDRRQQYF
cdr3_nt: TGTGCCAGCAGTGATGACCGCCGACAGCAGTATTTT
cdr3_length: 12
j_call: TRBJ2-3
v_call: TRBV6-1
d_call: .
clone_size: .

cdr3_aa: CASSLRGDYGYTF
cdr3_nt: TGTGCCAGCAGTTTAAGGGGCGACTATGGCTACACCTTC
cdr3_length: 13
j_call: TRBJ1-2
v_call: TRBV12-3/TRBV12-4
d_call: .
clone_size: .

cdr3_aa: CASRGRGQDEAFF
cdr3_nt: TGCGCCAGCAGGGGAAGGGGGCAGGATGAAGCTTTCTTT
cdr3_length: 13
j_call: TRBJ1-1
v_call: TRBV10-2
d_call: TRBD1
clone_size: .

cdr3_aa: CASSLGGGHREQYF
cdr3_nt: TGTGCCAGCAGCTTAGGCGGGGGGCATCGGGAGCAGTACTTC
cdr3_length: 14
j_call: TRBJ2-7
v_call: TRBV7-2
d_call: TRBD2
clone_size: .

cdr3_aa: CASRPSGSYEQYF
cdr3_nt: TGTGCCAGTAGGCCGAGCGGGAGTTACGAGCAGTACTTC
cdr3_length: 13
j_call: TRBJ2-7
v_call: TRBV19
d_call: TRBD2
clone_size: .

cdr3_aa: CASSRTSPGTSGRNEQFF
cdr3_nt: TGCGCCAGCAGCCGAACGTCGCCTGGGACTAGCGGGAGGAATGAGCAGTTCTTC
cdr3_length: 18
j_call: TRBJ2-1
v_call: TRBV4-1
d_call: TRBD2
clone_size: .

cdr3_aa: CASSPNRLARRVYNEQFF
cdr3_nt: TGTGCCAGCAGCCCCAACCGACTTGCCAGGCGGGTATACAATGAGCAGTTCTTC
cdr3_length: 18
j_call: TRBJ2-1
v_call: TRBV7-8
d_call: .
clone_size: .

cdr3_aa: CASSLGRTSGHEQFF
cdr3_nt: TGCGCCAGCAGCTTGGGTCGGACTAGCGGACATGAGCAGTTCTTC
cdr3_length: 15
j_call: TRBJ2-1
v_call: TRBV5-1
d_call: TRBD2
clone_size: .

cdr3_aa: CASSMTGRDTEAFF
cdr3_nt: TGTGCCAGCAGTATGACAGGTCGGGACACTGAAGCTTTCTTT
cdr3_length: 14
j_call: TRBJ1-1
v_call: TRBV6-4
d_call: .
clone_size: .

cdr3_aa: CAILASGAPEQYF
cdr3_nt: TGTGCCATCTTGGCTAGCGGGGCCCCCGAGCAGTACTTC
cdr3_length: 13
j_call: TRBJ2-7
v_call: TRBV10-3
d_call: TRBD2
clone_size: .

cdr3_aa: CASSIQGVAYGYTF
cdr3_nt: TGTGCCAGTAGTATCCAAGGGGTTGCCTATGGCTACACCTTC
cdr3_length: 14
j_call: TRBJ1-2
v_call: TRBV19
d_call: .
clone_size: .

cdr3_aa: CASSLAVNSPLHF
cdr3_nt: TGTGCCAGCAGCTTAGCCGTCAATTCACCCCTCCACTTT
cdr3_length: 13
j_call: TRBJ1-6
v_call: TRBV11-3
d_call: .
clone_size: few

cdr3_aa: CASSEEGQGIYGYTF
cdr3_nt: TGTGCCAGCAGTGAAGAGGGACAGGGAATCTATGGCTACACCTTC
cdr3_length: 15
j_call: TRBJ1-2
v_call: TRBV2
d_call: TRBD1
clone_size: .

cdr3_aa: CATQSRDNYEQYF
cdr3_nt: TGTGCCACCCAGAGCCGGGACAACTACGAGCAGTACTTC
cdr3_length: 13
j_call: TRBJ2-7
v_call: TRBV10-3
d_call: .
clone_size: few

cdr3_aa: CASSQADYFLEHSSYNEQFF
cdr3_nt: TGTGCCAGCAGCCAGGCAGACTACTTCCTAGAACATAGCTCCTACAATGAGCAGTTCTTC
cdr3_length: 20
j_call: TRBJ2-1
v_call: TRBV4-2
d_call: .
clone_size: .